The rows below give T cell receptor beta chains drawn from one sample of a study of regulatory T cells in long-lasting Graves disease. In TCRdb, the multiplex PCR reads were re-called with MiXCR into one record per CDR3 protein. The data contain about 240,000 distinct CDR3 sequences, 20% to 25% of them singletons. This specimen was peripheral blood mononuclear cells (PBMCs), taken at new diagnosis, from a patient treated with antithyroid drugs. The source is a female donor with Graves disease. CDR3s include the opening cysteine and the closing phenylalanine or tryptophan. D genes are given only for firm matches. Size is omitted from some rows. Given values are once, few, many or a class for expanded clones.

TRBV5-1,16,NA,TRBD2,TRBJ2-7,CASSLDGTSGTYEQYF,TGCGCCAGCAGCTTGGATGGGACTAGCGGAACCTACGAGCAGTACTTC
TRBV7-2,16,once,NA,TRBJ1-1,CASSPGVRFGNTEAFF,TGTGCCAGCAGCCCCGGCGTACGGTTCGGGAACACTGAAGCTTTCTTT
TRBV20-1,14,few,NA,TRBJ2-7,CSAELEGRRGEQYF,TGCAGTGCTGAACTCGAGGGGCGCCGGGGCGAGCAGTACTTC
TRBV27,16,many,TRBD2,TRBJ2-7,CASRTPGTSGSYEQYF,TGTGCCAGCAGAACCCCCGGGACTAGCGGGAGCTACGAGCAGTACTTC
TRBV10-3,15,NA,TRBD2,TRBJ2-7,CAISERASGEYEQYF,TGTGCCATCAGTGAAAGGGCTAGCGGGGAATACGAGCAGTACTTC
TRBV3-2,16,many,NA,TRBJ1-2,CASSQERDEVSHGYTF,TGTGCCAGCAGCCAAGAACGGGACGAAGTTAGTCATGGCTACACCTTC
TRBV7-9,15,many,TRBD1,TRBJ2-7,CASSPRQGTVDEQYF,TGTGCCAGCAGCCCCCGACAGGGGACCGTTGACGAGCAGTACTTC
TRBV3-1,13,NA,NA,TRBJ2-3,CASSHRDSDTQYF,TGTGCCAGCAGCCACCGGGACTCAGATACGCAGTATTTT
TRBV2,12,NA,NA,TRBJ2-5,CASSRRDFRSHF,TGTGCCAGCAGCCGCCGGGACTTCCGCTCACACTTC
TRBV2,14,many,TRBD1,TRBJ1-5,CASDRGSGNQPQHF,TGTGCCAGTGACAGGGGTAGTGGCAATCAGCCCCAGCATTTT
TRBV11-2,14,many,NA,TRBJ1-5,CASSLAGGGQPQHF,TGTGCCAGCAGCTTAGCTGGGGGTGGTCAGCCCCAGCATTTT
TRBV6-1,10,many,NA,TRBJ2-1,CASGRREQFF,TGTGCCAGCGGCCGTAGGGAGCAGTTCTTC
TRBV11-3,15,many,TRBD2,TRBJ2-1,CASSLGTSDYNEQFF,TGTGCCAGCAGCCTAGGGACTAGCGATTACAATGAGCAGTTCTTC
TRBV2,15,NA,NA,TRBJ2-7,CASSEAGTADHEQYF,TGTGCCAGCAGTGAAGCCGGGACTGCAGACCACGAGCAGTACTTC
TRBV19,15,few,NA,TRBJ1-1,CASSMRGLGNTEAFF,TGTGCCAGTAGTATGCGAGGTTTGGGCAACACTGAAGCTTTCTTT
TRBV20-1,14,NA,NA,TRBJ1-1,CSQEDRGQGSEAFF,TGCAGTCAAGAAGATCGGGGTCAGGGTTCTGAAGCTTTCTTT
TRBV6-1,12,few,TRBD1,TRBJ1-2,CATLTGNYGYTF,TGTGCCACCCTGACAGGGAACTATGGCTACACCTTC
TRBV7-9,14,few,TRBD1,TRBJ1-4,CASSFAGGPGKLFF,TGTGCCAGCAGCTTTGCAGGGGGGCCTGGGAAACTGTTTTTT
TRBV20-1,12,many,NA,TRBJ2-1,CSARGGGNEQFF,TGCAGTGCTAGGGGGGGAGGAAATGAGCAGTTCTTC
TRBV19,16,many,NA,TRBJ1-5,CASSMSVRDSNQPQHF,TGTGCCAGTAGTATGTCGGTACGGGATAGCAATCAGCCCCAGCATTTT
TRBV12-3/TRBV12-4,15,many,NA,TRBJ2-7,CASSFGSGPVYEQYF,TGTGCCAGCAGTTTCGGATCTGGTCCGGTCTACGAGCAGTACTTC
TRBV20-1,14,few,TRBD1,TRBJ1-3,CSALRQGSGNTIYF,TGCAGTGCTTTAAGACAGGGGAGTGGAAACACCATATATTTT
TRBV29-1,13,many,NA,TRBJ2-6,CSGRESGANVLTF,TGCAGCGGCAGGGAGTCTGGGGCCAACGTCCTGACTTTC
TRBV20-1,14,many,NA,TRBJ2-7,CSALATLGLYEQYF,TGCAGTGCCCTGGCCACCCTAGGGCTTTACGAGCAGTACTTC
TRBV20-1,16,few,NA,TRBJ2-7,CSARRPTRSTDYEQYF,TGCAGTGCTAGAAGGCCCACGAGAAGCACAGACTACGAGCAGTACTTC
TRBV18,16,many,TRBD1,TRBJ2-1,CASSPPLGQGYNEQFF,TGTGCCAGCTCACCACCCTTGGGACAGGGCTACAATGAGCAGTTCTTC
TRBV11-2,15,NA,TRBD2,TRBJ2-7,CASSSGTSGIYEQYF,TGTGCCAGCAGCTCCGGGACTAGCGGAATATACGAGCAGTACTTC
TRBV28,14,NA,TRBD2,TRBJ2-2,CASSLGLLTGELFF,TGTGCCAGCAGTTTGGGACTACTCACCGGGGAGCTGTTTTTT
TRBV5-1,16,many,NA,TRBJ1-3,CASSSDDRSLGNTIYF,TGCGCCAGCAGCTCCGATGACAGGAGCCTTGGAAACACCATATATTTT
TRBV6-1,14,once,NA,TRBJ2-2,CASRVSGSRGELFF,TGTGCCAGCAGAGTGAGCGGGTCGCGGGGGGAGCTGTTTTTT
TRBV10-3,13,many,NA,TRBJ2-5,CAIGWDGYETQYF,TGTGCCATCGGTTGGGACGGTTACGAGACCCAGTACTTC
TRBV12-3/TRBV12-4,14,many,NA,TRBJ2-4,CASTEQGGSDIQYF,TGTGCCAGCACCGAACAGGGAGGGTCGGACATTCAGTACTTC
TRBV20-1,15,many,NA,TRBJ1-1,CSAIYAGGANTEAFF,TGCAGTGCTATTTACGCGGGGGGAGCGAACACTGAAGCTTTCTTT
TRBV16,14,many,NA,TRBJ2-5,CASSELTGRETQYF,TGTGCCAGCAGCGAGCTCACCGGGAGAGAGACCCAGTACTTC
TRBV20-1,13,few,NA,TRBJ2-7,CSARVGSLYEQYF,TGCAGTGCTAGAGTAGGGAGCCTCTACGAGCAGTACTTC
TRBV27,15,many,NA,TRBJ2-1,CASSLAVPLYNEQFF,TGTGCCAGCAGTTTAGCGGTCCCCTTGTACAATGAGCAGTTCTTC
TRBV12-3/TRBV12-4,12,many,NA,TRBJ2-5,CASARGAETQYF,TGTGCCAGCGCTCGGGGAGCGGAGACCCAGTACTTC
TRBV6-1,13,few,NA,TRBJ2-7,CASTASGPYEQYF,TGTGCCAGCACCGCAAGCGGCCCCTACGAGCAGTACTTC
TRBV5-1,13,many,NA,TRBJ1-5,CASSETGNQPQHF,TGTGCCAGCAGTGAGACAGGTAATCAGCCCCAGCATTTT
TRBV10-2,15,many,NA,TRBJ2-3,CASRELGRSTDTQYF,TGCGCCAGCAGAGAGCTTGGACGGAGCACAGATACGCAGTATTTT